This T cell receptor beta chain comes out of a study of blood T cell repertoires in COVID-19. On the study more broadly: Whether acute or convalescent, the COVID-19 samples came from the United States, Italy and Spain. Nucleic acid was either cDNA or gDNA, and it came from T cells, B-cell-depleted T cells, or PBMCs.

The J segment lost 7 bases and the V segment lost 4 bases, leaving 10 bases of the junction unmatched. CDR3 length equals 16 residues. Germline assignment: CDR1 SGHNT and CDR2 YENEEA. Source study methods: For nucleated cells, counts were estimated from reference gene primer amplification. The assay was immunoSEQ multiplex PCR, and TCRdb's table has in-frame clones only and misses some. V and J calls and clone size are those listed in that table; D and trimming were worked out from the DNA. In the table there are about 100,000 clones, roughly 87% of which are singletons. The chain couples TRBV11-3 to TRBJ2-1; 10 bases match TRBD1. Specimen: peripheral blood. The receptor comes from a man between 25 and 39 years old in a cohort sampled during active COVID-19. The CDR3 region is CASSSRGTGEENEQFF. The DNA for the CDR3 is TGTGCCAGCAGCTCGCGCGGGACAGGGGAAGAGAATGAGCAGTTCTTC.